This T cell receptor (beta chain) was documented in a study of CD8 T cells in Susac syndrome. Findings and caveats of the study: The relatively small number of individuals in the TCR sequencing and HLA analysis was acknowledged by the study.

From blood CD8+ and CD4+ T cells, the TCR beta chain was sequenced. Comment on this clonotype: What it binds is unknown.

Reverse transcription of about 0.45 to 1 ug RNA was performed with random hexamers. TCRdb redid the calling of the immunoSEQ multiplex PCR reads with MiXCR, one entry per CDR3 protein. The sample has 150,000 to 200,000 distinct CDR3 sequences, nearly 97% seen once; the top ten hold 0.093%. V was pared by 1 base and J by 4 bases, with 7 bases of the junction left unmatched. The V gene's germline CDR1 is LGHDT and CDR2 YNNKEL (reference sequence). The CDR3 runs to 15 residues. The source material was CD4+ T cells from PBMCs. The clonotype originates from a human donor with multiple sclerosis. The chain carries TRBV3-1 and TRBJ2-7, with 7 bases fitting TRBD2. The CDR3 region has the DNA TGTGCCAGCAGCCAAGGGCGGCTAGCGGATTACGAGCAGTACTTC. Translating gives CASSQGRLADYEQYF.